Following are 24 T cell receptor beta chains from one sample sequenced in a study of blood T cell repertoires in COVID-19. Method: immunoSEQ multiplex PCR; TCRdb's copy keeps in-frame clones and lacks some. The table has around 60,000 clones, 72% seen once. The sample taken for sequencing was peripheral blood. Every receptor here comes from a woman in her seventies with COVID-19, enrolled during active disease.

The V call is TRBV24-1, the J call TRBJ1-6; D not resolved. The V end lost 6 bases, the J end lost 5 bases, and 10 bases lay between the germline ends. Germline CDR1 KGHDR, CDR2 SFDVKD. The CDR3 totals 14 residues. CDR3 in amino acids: CATSPAGDNSPLHF. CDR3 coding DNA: TGTGCCACCAGTCCCGCAGGTGATAATTCACCCCTCCACTTT.

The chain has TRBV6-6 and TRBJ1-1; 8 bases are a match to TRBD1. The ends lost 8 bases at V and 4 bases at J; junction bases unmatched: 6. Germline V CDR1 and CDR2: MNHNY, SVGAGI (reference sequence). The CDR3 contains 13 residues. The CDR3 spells CASQDRAGTEAFF. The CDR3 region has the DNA TGTGCCAGCCAGGACAGGGCGGGCACTGAAGCTTTCTTT.

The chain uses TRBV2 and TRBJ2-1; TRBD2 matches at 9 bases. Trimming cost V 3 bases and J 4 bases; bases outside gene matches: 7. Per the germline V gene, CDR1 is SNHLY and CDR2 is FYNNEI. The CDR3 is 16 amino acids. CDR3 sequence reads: CASSEGRAGGYNEQFF. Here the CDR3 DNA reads TGTGCCAGCAGTGAGGGCAGAGCGGGAGGTTACAATGAGCAGTTCTTC.

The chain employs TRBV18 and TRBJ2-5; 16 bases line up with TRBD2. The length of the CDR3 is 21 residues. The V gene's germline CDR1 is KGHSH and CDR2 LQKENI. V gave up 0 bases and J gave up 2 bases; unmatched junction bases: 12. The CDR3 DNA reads TGTGCCAGCTCACCACCTTTTCGGGGACTAGCGGGAGGGCCTCGTCAAGAGACCCAGTACTTC. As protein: CASSPPFRGLAGGPRQETQYF.

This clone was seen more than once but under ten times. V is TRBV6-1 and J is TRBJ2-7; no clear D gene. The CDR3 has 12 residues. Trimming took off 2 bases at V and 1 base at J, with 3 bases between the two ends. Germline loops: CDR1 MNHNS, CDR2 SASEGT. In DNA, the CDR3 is TGTGCCAGCAGTGAACCGTCCTACGAGCAGTACTTC. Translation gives CASSEPSYEQYF.

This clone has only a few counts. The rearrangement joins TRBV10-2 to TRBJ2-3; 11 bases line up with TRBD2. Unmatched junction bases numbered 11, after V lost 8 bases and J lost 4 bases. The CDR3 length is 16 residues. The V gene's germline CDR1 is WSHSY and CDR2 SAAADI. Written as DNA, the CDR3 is TGCGCCAGCCTCTCACTAGCGGGAGCGAGCTCAGATACGCAGTATTTT. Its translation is CASLSLAGASSDTQYF.

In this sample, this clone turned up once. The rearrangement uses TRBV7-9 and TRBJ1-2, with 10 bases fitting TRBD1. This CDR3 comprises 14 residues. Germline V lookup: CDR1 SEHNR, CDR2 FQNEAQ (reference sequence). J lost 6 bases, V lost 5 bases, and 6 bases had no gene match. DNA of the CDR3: TGTGCCAGCAGCCCCCCGGGACAGGGGAATGGCTACACCTTC. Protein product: CASSPPGQGNGYTF.

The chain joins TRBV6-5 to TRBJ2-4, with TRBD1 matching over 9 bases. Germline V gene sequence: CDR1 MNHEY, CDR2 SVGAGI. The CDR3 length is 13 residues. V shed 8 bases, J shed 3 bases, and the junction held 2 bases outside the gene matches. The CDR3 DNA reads TGTGCCAGCGGGGACAGGGACAAAAACATTCAGTACTTC. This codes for CASGDRDKNIQYF.

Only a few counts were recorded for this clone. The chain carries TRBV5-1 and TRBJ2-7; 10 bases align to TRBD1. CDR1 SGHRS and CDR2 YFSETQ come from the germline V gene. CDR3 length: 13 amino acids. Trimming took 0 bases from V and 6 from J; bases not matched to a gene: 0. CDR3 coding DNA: TGCGCCAGCAGCTTGGGGGACAGGGGCGAGCAGTACTTC. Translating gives CASSLGDRGEQYF.

Here the CDR3 reads CATSDFRRGEQFF. Here the CDR3 DNA reads TGTGCCACCAGTGATTTTAGAAGGGGCGAGCAGTTCTTC. V usage is TRBV24-1 and J usage is TRBJ2-1; a weak D match, TRBD1 (5 bases). Germline lookup yields CDR1 KGHDR and CDR2 SFDVKD. V was pared by 1 base and J by 10 bases, with 10 bases between. The CDR3 length is 13 residues.

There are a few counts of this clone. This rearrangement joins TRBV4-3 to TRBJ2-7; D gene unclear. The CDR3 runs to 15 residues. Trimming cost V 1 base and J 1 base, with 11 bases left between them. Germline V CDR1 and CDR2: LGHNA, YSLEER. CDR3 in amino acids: CASSQGLGGSYEQYF. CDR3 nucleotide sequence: TGCGCCAGCAGCCAAGGATTAGGCGGATCCTACGAGCAGTACTTC.

CDR3 amino acids: CASSQWETDALGASEAFF. The CDR3 bases are TGTGCCAGCAGCCAATGGGAAACAGATGCTTTAGGGGCTTCTGAAGCTTTCTTT. The chain combines TRBV3-1 (or the pseudogene TRBV3-2) with TRBJ1-1, with D maybe TRBD1 (5 bases). The V and J ends lost 2 bases and 6 bases respectively, with 25 bases between them. The germline V gene encodes CDR1 LGHDT and CDR2 YNNKEL (reference sequence). The length of the CDR3 is 18 residues.

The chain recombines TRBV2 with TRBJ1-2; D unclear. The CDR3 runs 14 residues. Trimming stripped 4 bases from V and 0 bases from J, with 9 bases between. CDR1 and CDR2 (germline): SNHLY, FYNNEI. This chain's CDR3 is CASSVGGANYGYTF. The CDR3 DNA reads TGTGCCAGCAGTGTAGGCGGAGCTAACTATGGCTACACCTTC.

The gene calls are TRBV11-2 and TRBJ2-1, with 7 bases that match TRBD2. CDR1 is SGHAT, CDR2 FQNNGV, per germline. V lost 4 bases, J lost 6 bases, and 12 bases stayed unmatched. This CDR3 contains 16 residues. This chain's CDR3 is CASSSNGLVRLNEQFF. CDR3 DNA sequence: TGTGCCAGCAGCTCGAATGGACTAGTGCGGCTCAATGAGCAGTTCTTC.

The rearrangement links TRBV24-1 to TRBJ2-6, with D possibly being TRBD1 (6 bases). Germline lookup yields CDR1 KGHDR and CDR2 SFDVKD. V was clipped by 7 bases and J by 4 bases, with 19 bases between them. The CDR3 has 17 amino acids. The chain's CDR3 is CATSDGQSSGGANVLTF. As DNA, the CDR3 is TGTGCCACCAGCGACGGACAGTCCTCAGGGGGGGCCAACGTCCTGACTTTC.

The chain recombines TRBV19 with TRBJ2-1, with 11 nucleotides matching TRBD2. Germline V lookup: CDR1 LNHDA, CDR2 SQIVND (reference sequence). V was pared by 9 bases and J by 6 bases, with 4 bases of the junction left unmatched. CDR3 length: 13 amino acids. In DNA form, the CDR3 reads TGTGCCAGCCTAGCGGGAGGATTCAATGAGCAGTTCTTC. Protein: CASLAGGFNEQFF.

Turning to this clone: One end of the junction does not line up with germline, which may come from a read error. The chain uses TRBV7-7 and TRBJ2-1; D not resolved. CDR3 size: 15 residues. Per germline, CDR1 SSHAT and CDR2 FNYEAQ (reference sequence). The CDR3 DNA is TGTGCTAGCAGCCCGGAGAGAGGCGCCTACAATGAGCAGTTCTTC. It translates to CASSPERGAYNEQFF.

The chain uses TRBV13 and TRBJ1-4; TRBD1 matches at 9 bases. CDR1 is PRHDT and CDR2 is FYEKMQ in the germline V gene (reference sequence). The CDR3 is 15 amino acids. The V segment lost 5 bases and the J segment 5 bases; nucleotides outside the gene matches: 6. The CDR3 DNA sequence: TGTGCCAGCAGCCGCCCGGGACAGGGAAATGAAAAACTGTTTTTT. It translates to CASSRPGQGNEKLFF.

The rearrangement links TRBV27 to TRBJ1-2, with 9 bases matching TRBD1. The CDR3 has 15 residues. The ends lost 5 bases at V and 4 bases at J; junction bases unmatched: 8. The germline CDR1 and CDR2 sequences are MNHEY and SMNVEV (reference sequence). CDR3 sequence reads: CASSPRTGAPYGYTF. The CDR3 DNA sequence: TGTGCCAGCAGTCCTCGGACAGGGGCCCCCTATGGCTACACCTTC.

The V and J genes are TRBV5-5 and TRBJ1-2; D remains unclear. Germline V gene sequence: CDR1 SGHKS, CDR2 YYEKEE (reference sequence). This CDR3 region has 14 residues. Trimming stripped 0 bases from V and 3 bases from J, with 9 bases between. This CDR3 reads CASSLVGVHYGYTF. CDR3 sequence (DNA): TGTGCCAGCAGCTTGGTCGGGGTGCACTATGGCTACACCTTC. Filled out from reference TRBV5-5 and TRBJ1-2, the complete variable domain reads DAGVTQSPTHLIKTRGQQVTLRCSPISGHKSVSWYQQVLGQGPQFIFQYYEKEERGRGNFPDRFSARQFPNYSSELNVNALLLGDSALYLCASSLVGVHYGYTFGSGTRLTVV.

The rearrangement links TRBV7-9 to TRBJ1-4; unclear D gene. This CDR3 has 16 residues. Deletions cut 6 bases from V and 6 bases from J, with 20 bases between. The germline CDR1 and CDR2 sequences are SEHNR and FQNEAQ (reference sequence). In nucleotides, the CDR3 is TGTGCCAGCAGGAAGAGAGGGTCAGACGGGGATGAAAAACTGTTTTTT. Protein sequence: CASRKRGSDGDEKLFF.

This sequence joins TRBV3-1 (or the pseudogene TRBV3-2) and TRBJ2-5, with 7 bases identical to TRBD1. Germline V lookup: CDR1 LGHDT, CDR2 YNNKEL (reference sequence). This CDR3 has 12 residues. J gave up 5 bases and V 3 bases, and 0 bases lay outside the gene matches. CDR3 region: CASSHRGETQYF. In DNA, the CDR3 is TGTGCCAGCAGCCACAGGGGGGAGACCCAGTACTTC.

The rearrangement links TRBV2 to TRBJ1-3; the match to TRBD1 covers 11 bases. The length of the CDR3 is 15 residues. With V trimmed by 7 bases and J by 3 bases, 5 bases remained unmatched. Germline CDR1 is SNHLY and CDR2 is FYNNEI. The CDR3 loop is CASTRDRGFGNTIYF. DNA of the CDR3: TGTGCCAGCACACGGGACAGGGGGTTTGGAAACACCATATATTTT.

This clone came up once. Here the CDR3 reads CASIDRGGHGYTF. The CDR3 region has the DNA TGTGCCAGTATTGACAGGGGAGGCCATGGCTACACCTTC. V usage is TRBV19 and J usage is TRBJ1-2; TRBD1 aligns across 8 bases. V trimming: 7 bases; J trimming: 6 bases; junction bases outside the gene matches: 7. The CDR3 is 13 amino acids. Germline V lookup: CDR1 LNHDA, CDR2 SQIVND (reference sequence).